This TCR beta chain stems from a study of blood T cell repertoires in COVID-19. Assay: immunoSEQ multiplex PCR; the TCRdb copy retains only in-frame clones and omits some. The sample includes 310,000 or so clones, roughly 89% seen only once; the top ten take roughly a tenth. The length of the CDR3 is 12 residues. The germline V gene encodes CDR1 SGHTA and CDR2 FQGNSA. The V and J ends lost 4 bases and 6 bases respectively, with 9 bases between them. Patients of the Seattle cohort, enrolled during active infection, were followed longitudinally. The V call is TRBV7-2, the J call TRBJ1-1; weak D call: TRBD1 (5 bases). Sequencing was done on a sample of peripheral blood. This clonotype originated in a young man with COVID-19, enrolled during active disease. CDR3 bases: TGTGCCAGCAGCTCCGCAGGGCCTGAAGCTTTCTTT. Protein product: CASSSAGPEAFF.